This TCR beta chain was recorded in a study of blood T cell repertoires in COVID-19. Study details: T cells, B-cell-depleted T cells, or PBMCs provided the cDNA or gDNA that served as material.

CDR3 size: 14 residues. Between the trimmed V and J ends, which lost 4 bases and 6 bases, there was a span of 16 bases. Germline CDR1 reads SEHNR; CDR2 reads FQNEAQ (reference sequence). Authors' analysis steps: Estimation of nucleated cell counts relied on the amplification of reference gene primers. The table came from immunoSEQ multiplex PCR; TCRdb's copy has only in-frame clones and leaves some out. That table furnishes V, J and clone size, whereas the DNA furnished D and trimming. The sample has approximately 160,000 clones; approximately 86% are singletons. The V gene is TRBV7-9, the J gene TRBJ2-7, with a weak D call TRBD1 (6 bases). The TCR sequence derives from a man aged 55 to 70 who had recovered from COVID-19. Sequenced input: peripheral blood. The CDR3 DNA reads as TGTGCCAGCAGCTCTGACAGGAGCAGCCTCGAGCAGTACTTC. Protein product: CASSSDRSSLEQYF. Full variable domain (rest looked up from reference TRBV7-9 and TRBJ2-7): DTGVSQNPRHKITKRGQNVTFRCDPISEHNRLYWYRQTLGQGPEFLTYFQNEAQLEKSRLLSDRFSAERPKGSFSTLEIQRTEQGDSAMYLCASSSDRSSLEQYFGPGTRLTVT.